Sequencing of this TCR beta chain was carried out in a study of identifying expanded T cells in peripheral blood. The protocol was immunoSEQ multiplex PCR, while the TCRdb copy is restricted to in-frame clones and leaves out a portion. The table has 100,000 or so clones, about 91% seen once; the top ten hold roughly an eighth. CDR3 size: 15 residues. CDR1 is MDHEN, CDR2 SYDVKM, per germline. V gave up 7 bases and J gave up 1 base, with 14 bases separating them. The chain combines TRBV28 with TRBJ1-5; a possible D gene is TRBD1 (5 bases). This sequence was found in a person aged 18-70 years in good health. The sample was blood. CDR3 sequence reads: CASTPGGGSNQPQHF. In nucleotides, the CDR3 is TGTGCCAGCACCCCGGGGGGTGGAAGCAATCAGCCCCAGCATTTT.